The 17 T cell receptor beta chains reported below all come from one sample, sequenced in a study of CD8 T cells in Susac syndrome. The RNA input was about 0.5 to 1 ug, and it was reverse transcribed with random hexamers. From the immunoSEQ multiplex PCR reads, TCRdb called clonotypes with MiXCR, one entry per CDR3 protein. The table includes 130,000 or so distinct CDR3 sequences, around 75% detected once. The sequencing sample was made of CD8+ T cells from PBMCs. Receptor source: a human donor with multiple sclerosis.

The V call is TRBV6-1, the J call TRBJ2-7; a weak D match, TRBD2 (5 bases). From germline, CDR1 is MNHNS and CDR2 SASEGT. The CDR3 consists of 15 residues. V lost 1 base and J 2 bases, leaving 12 bases between the germline ends. The CDR3 DNA reads TGTGCCAGCAGTGAAGGGGTCGACTACACCTACGAGCAGTACTTC. Translation: CASSEGVDYTYEQYF.

The chain combines TRBV13 with TRBJ2-7; perhaps TRBD2 as D (5 bases). CDR3 size: 13 residues. Per the germline V gene, CDR1 is PRHDT and CDR2 is FYEKMQ (reference sequence). V dropped 5 bases and J dropped 4 bases, with 12 bases sitting between them. The CDR3 sequence: CASSGSGGYEQYV. CDR3 DNA sequence: TGTGCCAGCAGCGGAAGCGGTGGTTACGAGCAGTACGTC.

V usage is TRBV6-2 or TRBV6-3 and J usage is TRBJ1-2; D ambiguous. V was trimmed by 11 bases and J by 7 bases, leaving 14 bases between them. CDR1 is MNHEY, CDR2 SVGEGT, per germline. The CDR3 covers 11 residues. CDR3: CASTGNGGYTF. In nucleotides, the CDR3 is TGTGCCTCGACTGGGAATGGTGGCTACACCTTC.

This sequence joins TRBV29-1 and TRBJ1-4; perhaps TRBD1 as D (6 bases). Germline V lookup: CDR1 SQVTM, CDR2 ANQGSEA. The V and J ends lost 5 bases and 4 bases respectively, with 17 bases between them. This CDR3 region has 15 residues. The CDR3 sequence: CSVLLFDRYNEKLFF. The CDR3 nucleotides read TGCAGCGTTCTCCTCTTCGACAGGTATAATGAAAAACTGTTTTTT.

This sequence joins TRBV14 and TRBJ2-7; D tentatively fits TRBD1 or TRBD2 (5 bases each). The CDR3 totals 14 residues. Germline loops: CDR1 SGHDN, CDR2 FVKESK. V gave up 1 base and J gave up 7 bases, with 14 bases separating them. DNA for the CDR3: TGTGCCAGCAGCCAAGTTCAGGGAGATGGAGAGCAGTACTTC. This translates into CASSQVQGDGEQYF. Based on the CDR3 plus reference TRBV14 and TRBJ2-7, the full variable domain is EAGVTQFPSHSVIEKGQTVTLRCDPISGHDNLYWYRRVMGKEIKFLLHFVKESKQDESGMPNNRFLAERTGGTYSTLKVQPAELEDSGVYFCASSQVQGDGEQYFGPGTRLTVT.

This clonotype was detected a few times. J is TRBJ2-1 and V is TRBV5-1; D not certain. Germline CDR1 reads SGHRS; CDR2 reads YFSETQ. This CDR3 has 15 amino acids. V lost 2 bases and J 0 bases, leaving 9 bases between the germline ends. This CDR3 is CASSFYLSSYNEQFF. The CDR3 coding sequence is TGCGCCAGCAGCTTCTACCTTAGCTCCTACAATGAGCAGTTCTTC.

This clonotype was counted between two and nine times. The genes are TRBV7-6 and TRBJ2-2; D is uncertain. CDR1 SGHVS and CDR2 FNYEAQ come from the germline V gene. V dropped 3 bases and J dropped 7 bases, with 6 bases sitting between them. The CDR3 length is 12 residues. CDR3 nucleotide sequence: TGTGCCAGCAGCTTGGGTAACGGGGAGCTGTTTTTT. It codes for CASSLGNGELFF.

This clonotype came up a few times. The chain couples TRBV4-2 to TRBJ2-5; the D is unclear. The CDR3 runs 16 residues. V lost 0 bases to trimming and J lost 1 base, with 12 bases between them. CDR1 LGHNA and CDR2 YNFKEQ come from the germline V gene. CDR3 sequence reads: CASSQDPLNPQETQYF. The CDR3 DNA follows: TGTGCCAGCAGCCAAGATCCCCTCAACCCCCAAGAGACCCAGTACTTC.

The CDR3 nucleotides read TGTGCCAGCAGTGAATTTGTAGGGCACGTTGAAAAACTGTTTTTT. It specifies CASSEFVGHVEKLFF. The chain has TRBV25-1 and TRBJ1-4; unclear D gene. This CDR3 region has 15 residues. Trimming shortened V by 1 base and J by 7 bases, and 13 bases separated the two germline ends. Germline V gene lookup returns CDR1 MGHDK and CDR2 SYGVNS.

The chain employs TRBV6-1 and TRBJ1-1, with D unclear. The CDR3 has 15 amino acids. V lost 0 bases, J lost 5 bases, and 13 bases lay in between. CDR1 MNHNS and CDR2 SASEGT come from the germline V gene. CDR3 amino acids: CASSEALFLTTEAFF. The CDR3 bases are TGTGCCAGCAGTGAAGCGCTGTTTTTGACGACTGAAGCTTTCTTT.

V is TRBV7-9 and J is TRBJ2-5; perhaps D is TRBD1 or TRBD2 (5 bases each). The V gene lost 5 bases and the J gene lost 4 bases, with 17 bases spanning the gap. CDR1 is SEHNR, CDR2 FQNEAQ, per germline (reference sequence). This CDR3 contains 15 residues. For the CDR3, the DNA is TGTGCCAGCAGCCCCTGGGACCTTGGGGGAGAGACCCAGTACTTC. It specifies CASSPWDLGGETQYF. The full variable domain, its missing parts supplied by reference TRBV7-9 and TRBJ2-5, is DTGVSQNPRHKITKRGQNVTFRCDPISEHNRLYWYRQTLGQGPEFLTYFQNEAQLEKSRLLSDRFSAERPKGSFSTLEIQRTEQGDSAMYLCASSPWDLGGETQYFGPGTRLLVL.

Of note for this clonotype: At one end, the junction sequence differs from germline, possibly due to a read error. The genes are TRBV12-3 or TRBV12-4 and TRBJ2-1; D gene unclear. The CDR3 runs 15 residues. CDR3 residues: CASSLGPSSHNEQFF. CDR3 bases: TGTGCCAGCAGTTTAGGCCCAAGCTCCCACAATGAGCAGTTCTTC.

The chain couples TRBV14 to TRBJ1-1, with 7 bases lining up with TRBD1. CDR1 and CDR2 (germline): SGHDN, FVKESK. The CDR3 sequence is 19 residues long. The V and J ends lost 4 bases and 7 bases, in that order; junction bases with no gene match: 24. In DNA form, the CDR3 reads TGTGCCAGCAGCCCCCCCTACCCCCCTCGAGGGGGCCGGGATGGTGAAGCTTTCTTT. This sequence encodes CASSPPYPPRGGRDGEAFF.

The chain has TRBV28 and TRBJ2-4; D gene uncertain. Deletions cut 3 bases from V and 2 bases from J, with 8 bases between. CDR3 size: 14 residues. Germline assignment: CDR1 MDHEN and CDR2 SYDVKM. The CDR3 DNA sequence: TGTGCCAGCAGTTTCCGCGGATCCAAAAACATTCAGTACTTC. Translation gives CASSFRGSKNIQYF.

The CDR3 protein is CASSMDRGLADTQYF. The CDR3 bases are TGTGCCAGCAGCATGGACAGGGGGCTGGCAGATACGCAGTATTTT. The chain carries TRBV12-3 or TRBV12-4 and TRBJ2-3; 11 nucleotides align to TRBD1. Trimming took 6 bases from V and 4 from J; bases not matched to a gene: 6. The CDR3 runs to 15 residues.

The count of this clonotype is one. CDR3 nucleotide sequence: TGTGCCAGCAAGTTTGTAGGGGAAACCACTGAAGCTTTCTTT. Protein sequence: CASKFVGETTEAFF. J is TRBJ1-1 and V is TRBV4-2, with a tentative D call TRBD1 (5 bases). The CDR3 sequence is 14 residues long. Germline V gene sequence: CDR1 LGHNA, CDR2 YNFKEQ. Trimming left V 7 bases short and J 4 bases short, with 16 bases between.

This chain joins TRBV19 and TRBJ2-1; 8 bases are shared with TRBD2. The V gene's germline CDR1 is LNHDA and CDR2 SQIVND (reference sequence). This CDR3 has 15 residues. V gave up 5 bases and J gave up 5 bases; unmatched junction bases: 8. The CDR3 sequence is CASSWGGGLDNEQFF. CDR3 DNA: TGTGCCAGTAGTTGGGGCGGGGGGCTCGACAATGAGCAGTTCTTC.